These 24 T cell receptor beta chains were all obtained from the same sample, sequenced in a study of cytomegalovirus exposure and HLA in healthy donors. Measured with immunoSEQ multiplex PCR; TCRdb has only the in-frame clones, and not every one. The table lists about 220,000 clones, roughly 88% of them singletons, with 11% to 15% in the top ten. Sequenced material: PBMCs. The source of these receptors is a woman in her thirties in good health and CMV-seropositive.

This chain connects TRBV30 to TRBJ1-3; D remains unclear. The V end lost 4 bases, the J end lost 4 bases, and 14 bases lay between the germline ends. The CDR3 is 14 amino acids. Germline V lookup: CDR1 GTSNPN, CDR2 SVGIG (reference sequence). This chain's CDR3 is CAWTAFKRGNTIYF. In DNA, the CDR3 is TGTGCCTGGACGGCCTTTAAGAGGGGAAACACCATATATTTT. Together with reference TRBV30 and TRBJ1-3, the CDR3 gives the full variable domain: SQTIHQWPATLVQPVGSPLSLECTVEGTSNPNLYWYRQAAGRGLQLLFYSVGIGQISSEVPQNLSASRPQDRQFILSSKKLLLSDSGFYLCAWTAFKRGNTIYFGEGSWLTVV.

The chain is built from TRBV7-6 and TRBJ1-3; D may be TRBD1 (5 bases). This CDR3 region has 14 residues. Germline V gives CDR1 SGHVS, CDR2 FNYEAQ. Trimming removed 0 bases from V and 14 bases from J, with 17 bases in between. CDR3 bases: TGTGCCAGCAGCTTAGCGGTTGGGGCCAGCGACGTATATTTT. The encoded protein is CASSLAVGASDVYF.

This sequence joins TRBV9 and TRBJ2-7, with 12 bases lining up with TRBD2. Losses at the gene ends were 2 bases for V and 5 bases for J; bases not matched to a gene: 8. The CDR3 covers 16 residues. The germline V gene encodes CDR1 SGDLS and CDR2 YYNGEE. The CDR3 loop reads CASSVSARTSGNEQYF. CDR3 coding DNA: TGTGCCAGCAGCGTCTCCGCACGGACTAGCGGGAACGAGCAGTACTTC.

This chain connects TRBV7-2 to TRBJ2-7; D may be TRBD2 (6 bases). The V and J ends lost 5 bases and 6 bases respectively, with 23 bases between them. This CDR3 is built from 16 residues. The germline V gene has CDR1 SGHTA and CDR2 FQGNSA. The CDR3 bases are TGTGCCAGCAGCCCCCGACTTTCGGGGGTGGTCAGCGAGCAGTACTTC. This translates into CASSPRLSGVVSEQYF.

The chain carries TRBV4-3 and TRBJ2-3; TRBD2 agrees at 9 bases. The CDR3 totals 17 residues. CDR1 is LGHNA, CDR2 YSLEER, per germline. V shed 0 bases, J shed 7 bases, and the junction held 11 bases outside the gene matches. CDR3 sequence (DNA): TGCGCCAGCAGCCAAGATCGTAGTAGCGGGAGTGAGAATACGCAGTATTTT. The encoded protein is CASSQDRSSGSENTQYF.

V usage is TRBV6-1 and J usage is TRBJ2-7; D unresolved. V was cut by 5 bases and J by 4 bases, with 9 bases left in between. Germline V gene lookup returns CDR1 MNHNS and CDR2 SASEGT. There are 12 residues in the CDR3. The CDR3 loop is CASSRLGYEQYF. The CDR3 DNA sequence: TGTGCCAGCAGTAGGTTAGGGTACGAGCAGTACTTC.

The V gene is TRBV6-5, the J gene TRBJ2-7, with 7 bases fitting TRBD2. The CDR3 loop spans 16 amino acids. V dropped 0 bases and J dropped 0; count of bases not matched to a gene: 5. Germline CDR1 and CDR2: MNHEY and SVGAGI. DNA of the CDR3: TGTGCCAGCAGTTACTCCGCTAGCGGAGGCTCCTACGAGCAGTACTTC. Translating gives CASSYSASGGSYEQYF.

The chain carries TRBV27 and TRBJ1-2; perhaps TRBD1 as D (6 bases). With 4 bases removed from V and 7 bases from J, the gap between germline ends came to 25 bases. This CDR3 contains 17 residues. From germline, CDR1 is MNHEY and CDR2 SMNVEV (reference sequence). CDR3 DNA: TGTGCCAGCAGTTCACCTACCACAATACAGGGATTTAGTGGCTACACCTTC. Its translation is CASSSPTTIQGFSGYTF.

The gene calls are TRBV18 and TRBJ1-3; 9 bases line up with TRBD1. The V gene's germline CDR1 is KGHSH and CDR2 LQKENI. The CDR3 totals 16 residues. V lost 6 bases to trimming and J lost 0 bases; unmatched junction nucleotides: 6. CDR3 region: CASSSGQGSSGNTIYF. The DNA of the CDR3 is TGTGCCAGCTCTTCGGGACAGGGCAGCTCTGGAAACACCATATATTTT.

The chain employs TRBV6-5 and TRBJ1-2; D ambiguous. The CDR3 length is 14 residues. Germline assignment: CDR1 MNHEY and CDR2 SVGAGI. The V and J ends lost 2 bases and 2 bases respectively, with 9 bases between them. The CDR3 DNA is TGTGCCAGCAGTTACCGGGCCAAGAACTATGGCTACACCTTC. Translation gives CASSYRAKNYGYTF.

This CDR3 reads CASSAAGGYDAYGYTF. CDR3 nucleotides: TGTGCCAGCAGCGCTGCAGGGGGTTACGACGCATATGGCTACACCTTC. The chain carries TRBV9 and TRBJ1-2, with 7 bases aligning to TRBD1. The length of the CDR3 is 16 residues. From germline, CDR1 is SGDLS and CDR2 YYNGEE. Trimming removed 3 bases from V and 5 bases from J; junction bases left unmatched: 13. Filled out from reference TRBV9 and TRBJ1-2, the complete variable domain reads DSGVTQTPKHLITATGQRVTLRCSPRSGDLSVYWYQQSLDQGLQFLIQYYNGEERAKGNILERFSAQQFPDLHSELNLSSLELGDSALYFCASSAAGGYDAYGYTFGSGTRLTVV.

This chain joins TRBV6-5 and TRBJ2-3, with TRBD2 matching 7 bases. The CDR3 spans 15 residues. Germline trimming cut 0 bases from V and 3 bases from J; bases unmatched to any gene: 3. CDR1 MNHEY and CDR2 SVGAGI come from the germline V gene. The CDR3 region is CASSYSDGRTDTQYF. Written as DNA, the CDR3 is TGTGCCAGCAGTTACTCGGACGGGAGGACAGATACGCAGTATTTT.

CDR3 bases: TGTGCCAGCAGCTCCCGATCCGTAAGCTATGGCTACACCTTC. This sequence encodes CASSSRSVSYGYTF. V usage is TRBV5-6 and J usage is TRBJ1-2; D is undetermined. The V gene's germline CDR1 is SGHDT and CDR2 YYEEEE. This CDR3 region has 14 residues. V was trimmed by 3 bases and J by 4 bases, leaving 13 bases between them.

This chain joins TRBV18 and TRBJ1-4; D is uncertain. Per germline, CDR1 KGHSH and CDR2 LQKENI. This CDR3 is 15 amino acids long. Trimming stripped 0 bases from V and 4 bases from J, with 9 bases between. This CDR3 is CASSPPARNNEKLFF. The CDR3 DNA sequence: TGTGCCAGCTCACCACCGGCCAGGAATAATGAAAAACTGTTTTTT.

This clone has more than one count but fewer than ten. The gene calls are TRBV30 and TRBJ1-2; no clear D gene. V was shortened by 4 bases and J by 8 bases, with 14 bases between the two germline ends. The CDR3 contains 12 residues. Germline V gives CDR1 GTSNPN, CDR2 SVGIG (reference sequence). The CDR3 DNA is TGTGCCTGGACAGGAGATTATGGGGGCTACACCTTC. Its translation: CAWTGDYGGYTF. The full variable domain, rest sourced from reference TRBV30 and TRBJ1-2, is SQTIHQWPATLVQPVGSPLSLECTVEGTSNPNLYWYRQAAGRGLQLLFYSVGIGQISSEVPQNLSASRPQDRQFILSSKKLLLSDSGFYLCAWTGDYGGYTFGSGTRLTVV.

The chain links TRBV9 to TRBJ2-3, with 8 bases fitting TRBD2. The CDR3 has 16 amino acids. V gave up 7 bases and J gave up 5 bases; unmatched junction bases: 15. Germline-derived CDR1 and CDR2 are SGDLS and YYNGEE. CDR3 nucleotides: TGTGCCAGCCCTCGAGCGGGGCGGGAGGCCGGAGATACGCAGTATTTT. Translating it yields CASPRAGREAGDTQYF.

This chain uses TRBV9 with TRBJ1-5; D remains unclear. Germline V lookup: CDR1 SGDLS, CDR2 YYNGEE. The CDR3 consists of 15 residues. The V end lost 0 bases, the J end lost 0 bases, and 7 bases lay between the germline ends. The DNA of the CDR3 is TGTGCCAGCAGCGTAGCAGTCGATAGCAATCAGCCCCAGCATTTT. It translates to CASSVAVDSNQPQHF. Variable domain in full (rest from reference TRBV9 and TRBJ1-5): DSGVTQTPKHLITATGQRVTLRCSPRSGDLSVYWYQQSLDQGLQFLIQYYNGEERAKGNILERFSAQQFPDLHSELNLSSLELGDSALYFCASSVAVDSNQPQHFGDGTRLSIL.

CDR3 protein: CASSQDPGARQETQYF. The DNA for the CDR3 is TGCGCCAGCAGCCAAGATCCAGGGGCGCGTCAAGAGACCCAGTACTTC. The chain has TRBV4-1 and TRBJ2-5; D possibly corresponds to TRBD1 (6 bases). Deletions cut 0 bases from V and 2 bases from J, with 13 bases between. Germline V gives CDR1 MGHRA, CDR2 YSYEKL. This CDR3 has 16 residues.

The chain uses TRBV5-1 and TRBJ2-3; 11 nucleotides match TRBD2. Looked up from germline, CDR1 is SGHRS and CDR2 is YFSETQ. CDR3 length equals 13 residues. Trimming removed 4 bases from V and 9 bases from J; junction bases left unmatched: 4. Written as DNA, the CDR3 is TGCGCCAGCAGCCCTGGGACTAGCGGAACGCAGTATTTT. Residues: CASSPGTSGTQYF.

V gene TRBV6-1 combines with J gene TRBJ2-4; 7 bases match TRBD1. The CDR3 is 18 residues long. Unmatched junction bases numbered 16, after V lost 2 bases and J lost 6 bases. Germline lookup yields CDR1 MNHNS and CDR2 SASEGT. The CDR3 DNA reads as TGTGCCAGCAGTGAAAAGCAAGGGGACAGAACCATGAGAAACATTCAGTACTTC. It specifies CASSEKQGDRTMRNIQYF.

This chain joins TRBV2 and TRBJ2-7, with 11 bases fitting TRBD2. Germline V CDR1 and CDR2: SNHLY, FYNNEI. This CDR3 contains 15 residues. After removal of 6 bases from V and 7 bases from J, the junction contained 11 bases not matched to a gene. CDR3 bases: TGTGCCAGCAGCAAAATAGCGGGAGGGCCGAGAGAGCAGTACTTC. The encoded protein is CASSKIAGGPREQYF.

CDR3 region: CASSVEASPHYGYTF. CDR3 coding DNA: TGTGCCAGCAGCGTAGAGGCCTCACCCCACTATGGCTACACCTTC. J is TRBJ1-2 and V is TRBV9; no firm D call. V shed 0 bases and J shed 3 bases, with 12 bases lying between them. CDR3 length equals 15 residues. Per germline, CDR1 SGDLS and CDR2 YYNGEE.

The gene calls are TRBV5-4 and TRBJ1-2; D ambiguous. Germline CDR1 SGHNT, CDR2 YYREEE (reference sequence). Deletions cut 0 bases from V and 4 bases from J, with 7 bases between. This CDR3 is 13 amino acids long. The CDR3 loop reads CASSLGWGYGYTF. In nucleotides, the CDR3 is TGTGCCAGCAGCTTGGGATGGGGCTATGGCTACACCTTC.

The J gene is TRBJ1-2, the V gene TRBV30, with D possibly TRBD1 on 5 matching bases. This CDR3 spans 18 amino acids. The germline V gene encodes CDR1 GTSNPN and CDR2 SVGIG (reference sequence). V was cut by 2 bases and J by 3 bases, with 25 bases left in between. The CDR3 region is CAWSPKIPATAQDYGYTF. For the CDR3, the DNA is TGTGCCTGGAGTCCGAAGATTCCGGCGACAGCGCAAGACTATGGCTACACCTTC. Full variable domain (missing parts from reference TRBV30 and TRBJ1-2): SQTIHQWPATLVQPVGSPLSLECTVEGTSNPNLYWYRQAAGRGLQLLFYSVGIGQISSEVPQNLSASRPQDRQFILSSKKLLLSDSGFYLCAWSPKIPATAQDYGYTFGSGTRLTVV.